These 23 T cell receptor beta chains originate from one sample sequenced in a study of T-cell reconstitution after alpha-beta-depleted transplantation in children. The authors prepared the TCRbeta library with unique molecular identifiers. TCRdb processed the PCR reads anew with MiXCR; each CDR3 protein has one entry. The sample records around 670,000 distinct CDR3 sequences, roughly 13% being singletons. The source material was PBMCs, sampled before TCRalphabeta/CD19-depleted stem cell transplant. The receptors were gathered from a girl aged 2 to 10 with congenital amegakaryocytic thrombocytopenia, due to receive a stem cell transplant.

This clonotype was seen ten or more times. The rearrangement joins TRBV12-3 or TRBV12-4 to TRBJ2-3; possible D gene TRBD1, 5 bases. Trimming removed 5 bases from V and 8 bases from J, with 20 bases in between. The CDR3 spans 15 residues. CDR3 coding DNA: TGTGCCAGCAGTGGTTCCAGGGTGGATGTCGGTACGCAGTATTTT. Translated: CASSGSRVDVGTQYF.

V is TRBV30 and J is TRBJ2-7; TRBD2 is a possible D gene (6 bases). Deletions cut 3 bases from V and 3 bases from J, with 15 bases between. The CDR3 length is 14 residues. The germline CDR1 and CDR2 sequences are GTSNPN and SVGIG (reference sequence). This CDR3 reads CAWSLRREFYEQYF. The CDR3 coding sequence is TGTGCCTGGAGCCTAAGGAGGGAGTTCTACGAGCAGTACTTC.

Comments on this clonotype: A much larger clonotype is one base distant, so this may be a read error. The DNA of the CDR3 is TGCAGTGCTAGAGGGGTTTGGGCGGGAGTGTGGGGCACAGATACGAAGTATTTT. It yields the protein CSARGVWAGVWGTDTKYF. The chain uses TRBV20-1 and TRBJ2-3; the match to TRBD2 covers 7 bases. The CDR3 consists of 18 residues. Germline-derived CDR1 and CDR2 are DFQATT and SNEGSKA (reference sequence).

This clonotype has at least ten counts. This rearrangement joins TRBV20-1 to TRBJ2-5, with D maybe TRBD2 (5 bases). CDR1 is DFQATT and CDR2 is SNEGSKA in the germline V gene (reference sequence). The CDR3 loop spans 14 amino acids. V dropped 6 bases and J dropped 7 bases, with 21 bases sitting between them. In DNA, the CDR3 is TGCAGTGCGACCCCCGCGGACTGGGCATTGACCCAGTACTTC. Protein: CSATPADWALTQYF.

The V call is TRBV9, the J call TRBJ2-2; D gene ambiguous. V lost 10 bases and J lost 2, with 15 bases in between. The germline V gene has CDR1 SGDLS and CDR2 YYNGEE. CDR3 length: 14 residues. The CDR3 loop is CAASDGPNTGELFF. CDR3 in DNA: TGTGCCGCATCCGACGGACCCAACACCGGGGAGCTGTTTTTT.

The table lists this clonotype with a few counts. The J gene is TRBJ2-7, the V gene TRBV2, with D unclear. The CDR3 sequence is 10 residues long. Looked up from germline, CDR1 is SNHLY and CDR2 is FYNNEI. V was shortened by 7 bases and J by 3 bases, with 4 bases between the two germline ends. CDR3 in amino acids: CASNSYEQYF. In DNA form, the CDR3 reads TGTGCCAGCAACAGCTACGAGCAGTACTTC.

This clonotype appeared many times. The rearrangement joins TRBV4-1 to TRBJ2-1, with 9 bases that match TRBD2. The V segment lost 1 base and the J segment 9 bases; nucleotides outside the gene matches: 7. Germline V lookup: CDR1 MGHRA, CDR2 YSYEKL. The CDR3 extends over 15 amino acids. The DNA for the CDR3 is TGCGCCAGCAGCCAAGCTAGCGGGATCACCGGTGAGCAGTTCTTC. Amino acid sequence: CASSQASGITGEQFF.

Ten or more counts support this clonotype. V usage is TRBV11-2 and J usage is TRBJ1-2; D possibly corresponds to TRBD1 (5 bases). This CDR3 has 15 amino acids. Germline-derived CDR1 and CDR2 are SGHAT and FQNNGV. V was trimmed by 6 bases and J by 0 bases, leaving 14 bases between them. CDR3 protein: CASRPKRGANYGYTF. The CDR3 DNA reads as TGTGCCAGCAGACCTAAGCGGGGCGCTAACTATGGCTACACCTTC.

There are many counts of this clonotype. This chain uses TRBV11-2 with TRBJ2-1; 7 bases map to TRBD2. With 8 bases clipped from V and 4 bases from J, the junction kept 5 bases outside the gene matches. The CDR3 sequence is 13 residues long. The germline CDR1 and CDR2 sequences are SGHAT and FQNNGV. DNA for the CDR3: TGTGCCAGCCGGGAGGAGGGGTACAATGAGCAGTTCTTC. This codes for CASREEGYNEQFF. Full variable domain (rest looked up from reference TRBV11-2 and TRBJ2-1): EAGVAQSPRYKIIEKRQSVAFWCNPISGHATLYWYQQILGQGPKLLIQFQNNGVVDDSQLPKDRFSAERLKGVDSTLKIQPAKLEDSAVYLCASREEGYNEQFFGPGTRLTVL.

The table lists this clonotype with a few counts. V gene TRBV20-1 combines with J gene TRBJ2-3; 12 bases are shared with TRBD2. This CDR3 is built from 17 residues. Per the germline V gene, CDR1 is DFQATT and CDR2 is SNEGSKA (reference sequence). For the CDR3, the DNA is TGCAGCCCGACCGGGACTAGCGGGCCCACTAGCACAGATACGCAGTATTTT. Translated, it gives CSPTGTSGPTSTDTQYF.

In this sample, this clonotype turned up many times. This chain connects TRBV5-1 to TRBJ2-7; D perhaps matches TRBD2 (6 bases). The CDR3 runs to 14 residues. The V end was cut by 0 bases, the J end by 6 bases, with 13 bases between. The germline CDR1 and CDR2 sequences are SGHRS and YFSETQ. DNA of the CDR3: TGCGCCAGCAGCTTGGGGGGAGGCCCCAGCGAGCAGTACTTC. Its protein product is CASSLGGGPSEQYF.

This clonotype has just a few counts. The chain couples TRBV5-1 to TRBJ2-7, with 9 bases aligning to TRBD2. The CDR3 contains 16 residues. The germline gives CDR1 SGHRS, CDR2 YFSETQ. V was pared by 0 bases and J by 1 base, with 5 bases of the junction left unmatched. This CDR3 reads CASSLVELAGSYEQYF. CDR3 in DNA: TGCGCCAGCAGCTTGGTTGAGCTAGCGGGATCCTACGAGCAGTACTTC.

The J gene is TRBJ2-1, the V gene TRBV29-1; tentatively, D is TRBD2 (6 bases). The CDR3 consists of 13 residues. Germline V lookup: CDR1 SQVTM, CDR2 ANQGSEA. V was clipped by 4 bases and J by 6 bases, with 13 bases between them. CDR3 loop: CSVGPTGGNEQFF. CDR3 nucleotide sequence: TGCAGCGTTGGCCCCACCGGGGGCAATGAGCAGTTCTTC.

The gene calls are TRBV20-1 and TRBJ2-2; maybe TRBD2 (6 bases). The CDR3 loop spans 14 amino acids. Germline CDR1 is DFQATT and CDR2 is SNEGSKA (reference sequence). V gave up 3 bases and J gave up 4 bases, with 12 bases separating them. The CDR3: CSASVPEGTGELFF. The CDR3 DNA reads as TGCAGTGCTAGCGTCCCGGAGGGCACCGGGGAGCTGTTTTTT.

At least ten counts were recorded for this clonotype. The V and J genes are TRBV12-3 or TRBV12-4 and TRBJ2-7, with D unclear. This CDR3 is built from 14 residues. Trimming cost V 2 bases and J 0 bases, with 8 bases left between them. CDR3 sequence: CASSLSHSSYEQYF. CDR3 nucleotides: TGTGCCAGCAGTTTAAGCCATAGCTCCTACGAGCAGTACTTC.

This clonotype showed up many times. CDR3 bases: TGTGCCAGCAGTTTAGGGCGGATCTCCTACGAGCAGTACTTC. Amino acid sequence: CASSLGRISYEQYF. The chain has TRBV12-3 or TRBV12-4 and TRBJ2-7; no reliable D call. V lost 1 base and J 0 bases, leaving 7 bases between the germline ends. This CDR3 is built from 14 residues.

The table lists this clonotype with a few counts. The rearrangement links TRBV7-9 to TRBJ2-7; TRBD2 agrees at 11 bases. CDR3 length equals 15 residues. Germline V gene lookup returns CDR1 SEHNR and CDR2 FQNEAQ (reference sequence). Unmatched junction bases numbered 3, after V lost 5 bases and J lost 0 bases. The CDR3 is CASSGTSGYSYEQYF. Written as DNA, the CDR3 is TGTGCCAGCAGCGGGACTAGCGGTTACTCCTACGAGCAGTACTTC.

This clonotype was observed a handful of times. This sequence joins TRBV7-9 and TRBJ2-1; tentative D call: TRBD1 (6 bases). The CDR3 extends over 15 amino acids. Germline V gene sequence: CDR1 SEHNR, CDR2 FQNEAQ (reference sequence). V shed 4 bases and J shed 7 bases, with 17 bases lying between them. CDR3 sequence: CASSSPGGVRNEQFF. The CDR3 DNA reads as TGTGCCAGCAGCTCCCCTGGGGGCGTTAGGAATGAGCAGTTCTTC.

This clonotype occurred a few times. The chain is built from TRBV5-1 and TRBJ2-1, with D uncertain. CDR1 and CDR2 from the germline V gene are SGHRS and YFSETQ. The CDR3 length is 16 residues. The V end was cut by 4 bases, the J end by 4 bases, with 18 bases between. CDR3 protein: CASSRKAAGLYNEQFF. CDR3 in DNA: TGCGCCAGCAGCCGTAAGGCCGCCGGGCTTTACAATGAGCAGTTCTTC.

This clonotype was seen repeatedly, ten times or more. The chain uses TRBV12-3 or TRBV12-4 and TRBJ2-7, with D unresolved. Trimming pared 7 bases from V and 1 base from J, leaving 14 bases between. This CDR3 is 14 amino acids long. Written as DNA, the CDR3 is TGTGCCAGCACATTGACAAGTCCTTCCTACGAGCAGTACTTC. Its translation: CASTLTSPSYEQYF.

This clonotype was seen more than once but under ten times. This chain uses TRBV18 with TRBJ2-3, with TRBD2 matching over 14 bases. With 6 bases clipped from V and 9 bases from J, the junction kept 11 bases outside the gene matches. The CDR3 totals 16 residues. Germline CDR1 KGHSH, CDR2 LQKENI. CDR3 residues: CASSPMGLAGVDTQYF. As DNA, the CDR3 is TGTGCCAGCTCTCCCATGGGACTAGCGGGAGTAGACACGCAGTATTTT.

Ten or more counts support this clonotype. The V and J genes are TRBV5-6 and TRBJ1-1; the D is unclear. V lost 0 bases and J 6 bases, leaving 12 bases between the germline ends. Germline lookup yields CDR1 SGHDT and CDR2 YYEEEE. The CDR3 totals 14 residues. The CDR3 DNA is TGTGCCAGCAGCTTGGTAACAAAGACCGCTGAAGCTTTCTTT. It encodes CASSLVTKTAEAFF.

The chain carries TRBV11-3 and TRBJ2-7; D is uncertain. The ends were cut back, 5 bases at V and 5 bases at J, with 16 bases in the middle. CDR1 and CDR2 from the germline V gene are SGHNT and YENEEA. This CDR3 has 14 residues. DNA of the CDR3: TGTGCCAGCAGCCCCATGTCGTCGTCGGACGAGCAGTACTTC. As protein: CASSPMSSSDEQYF.